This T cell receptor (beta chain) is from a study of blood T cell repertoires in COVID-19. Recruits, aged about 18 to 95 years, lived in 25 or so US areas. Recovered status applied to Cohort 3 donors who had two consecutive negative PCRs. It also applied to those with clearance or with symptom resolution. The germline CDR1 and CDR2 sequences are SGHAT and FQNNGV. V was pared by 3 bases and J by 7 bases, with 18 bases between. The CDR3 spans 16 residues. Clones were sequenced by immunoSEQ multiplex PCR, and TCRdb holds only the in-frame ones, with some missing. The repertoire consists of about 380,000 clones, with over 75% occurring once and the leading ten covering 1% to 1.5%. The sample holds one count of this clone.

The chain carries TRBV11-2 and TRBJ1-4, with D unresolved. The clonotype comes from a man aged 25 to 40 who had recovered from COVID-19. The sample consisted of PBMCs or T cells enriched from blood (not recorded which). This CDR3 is CASSFLLAGSGEKLFF. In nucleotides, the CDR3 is TGTGCCAGCAGCTTTTTACTCGCAGGCAGTGGTGAAAAACTGTTTTTT.